This T cell receptor (beta chain) was sequenced in a study of T cell changes during pregnancy in multiple sclerosis. Germline-derived CDR1 and CDR2 are MNHEY and SVGAGI. The CDR3 runs 14 residues. Trimming removed 4 bases from V and 6 bases from J, with 15 bases in between. This clone was observed a few times. Sequencing was performed with immunoSEQ multiplex PCR; in TCRdb, only in-frame clones are kept and a portion is missing. The sample has under 95,000 clones, 80% to 95% seen once. The material sequenced was peripheral blood, taken in the second trimester of pregnancy. The sequence was collected from a female donor in good health, enrolled as a control in a pregnancy study. The chain is built from TRBV6-5 and TRBJ1-1, with D unresolved. CDR3 sequence reads: CASSSSGRGAEAFF. The CDR3 region has the DNA TGTGCCAGCAGTTCCTCGGGCCGCGGGGCTGAAGCTTTCTTT.